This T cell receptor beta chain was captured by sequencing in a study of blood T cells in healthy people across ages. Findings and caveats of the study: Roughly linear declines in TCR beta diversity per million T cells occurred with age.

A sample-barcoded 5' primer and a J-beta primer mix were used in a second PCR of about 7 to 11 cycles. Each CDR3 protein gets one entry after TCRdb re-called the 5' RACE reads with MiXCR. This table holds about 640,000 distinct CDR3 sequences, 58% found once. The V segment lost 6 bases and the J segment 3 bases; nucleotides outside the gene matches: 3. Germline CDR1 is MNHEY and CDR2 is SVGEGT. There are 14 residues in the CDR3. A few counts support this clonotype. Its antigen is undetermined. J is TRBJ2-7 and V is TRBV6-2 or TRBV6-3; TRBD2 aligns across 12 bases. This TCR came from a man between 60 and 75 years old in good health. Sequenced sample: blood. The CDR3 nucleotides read TGTGCCAGCAGCGCTAGCGGGGGGGACTACGAGCAGTACTTC. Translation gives CASSASGGDYEQYF.